These 30 T cell receptor beta chains came from one sample sequenced in a study of CXCR3-negative and CXCR3-positive naive CD8 T cells. The study's findings and limits: The TRB CDR3s that CXCR3-positive naive cells carried were more hydrophobic than those of CXCR3-negative naive cells.

All TRB cDNA libraries came from 5' RACE performed with UMI labels. From its re-call of the 5' RACE reads, TCRdb lists each CDR3 protein once, without DNA. The sample shows 50,000 to 65,000 distinct CDR3 sequences, and about 0.84% sits with its ten largest clones. Which antigens these TCRs recognize remains unknown. Specimen: naive CXCR3+ CD8+ T cells from blood. As for subset: CD45RO-CCR7+CD27+CD95- naive CD8+ T cells expressing CXCR3 (TNR3+). These receptor sequences come from a human donor in good health. Some clones in this sample may be carry-over from other donors' samples.

This chain uses TRBV10-3 with TRBJ2-6; TCRdb gives TRBD2 as the D gene, but with no DNA this cannot be confirmed. There are 14 residues in the CDR3. Per germline, CDR1 ENHRY and CDR2 SYGVKD. The CDR3 here is CAIRQPTTVPVLTF.

The chain uses TRBV15 and TRBJ2-3; the D call of TRBD1 rests on TCRdb alone, since no DNA is present to check it. The CDR3 has 13 residues. CDR1 and CDR2 from the germline V gene are LNHNV and YYDKDF (reference sequence). CDR3 protein: CATGRDYTDTQYF. The full variable domain, in which reference TRBV15 and TRBJ2-3 provide the parts outside the CDR3, is DAMVIQNPRYQVTQFGKPVTLSCSQTLNHNVMYWYQQKSSQAPKLLFHYYDKDFNNEADTPDNFQSRRPNTSFCFLDIRSPGLGDTAMYLCATGRDYTDTQYFGPGTRLTVL.

V and J are TRBV7-3 and TRBJ2-3. Germline V CDR1 and CDR2: SGHTA, FQGTGA. CDR3 length equals 16 residues. The CDR3 spells CASSFGGVGTTDTQYF.

V gene TRBV28 combines with J gene TRBJ2-7. This CDR3 contains 14 residues. Germline V lookup: CDR1 MDHEN, CDR2 SYDVKM. The CDR3 loop is CASSLTGTSDEQYF.

V usage is TRBV5-5 and J usage is TRBJ1-3; TCRdb designates TRBD1, a call that cannot be tested without DNA. The CDR3 has 17 amino acids. Germline CDR1 SGHKS, CDR2 YYEKEE (reference sequence). The CDR3 loop is CASSADQGLHSGNTIYF. Complete variable domain (other parts from reference TRBV5-5 and TRBJ1-3): DAGVTQSPTHLIKTRGQQVTLRCSPISGHKSVSWYQQVLGQGPQFIFQYYEKEERGRGNFPDRFSARQFPNYSSELNVNALLLGDSALYLCASSADQGLHSGNTIYFGEGSWLTVV.

V and J are TRBV29-1 and TRBJ2-7. The length of the CDR3 is 12 residues. Germline V gene lookup returns CDR1 SQVTM and CDR2 ANQGSEA. CDR3 loop: CSVSGRSYEQYF.

Here the CDR3 reads CASSISSVQSGEAFF. This chain joins TRBV7-9 and TRBJ1-1. This CDR3 has 15 residues. CDR1 and CDR2 from the germline V gene are SEHNR and FQNEAQ (reference sequence).

This CDR3 reads CSALWAKNQPQHF. The rearrangement uses TRBV29-1 and TRBJ1-5. The CDR3 length is 13 residues. CDR1 is SQVTM, CDR2 ANQGSEA, per germline.

This chain uses TRBV2 with TRBJ2-7. The CDR3 sequence is 14 residues long. From germline, CDR1 is SNHLY and CDR2 FYNNEI. CDR3 amino acids: CASSASVGPYEQYF.

The chain links TRBV7-9 to TRBJ2-7; checking the TCRdb D call of TRBD1 is not possible without DNA. This CDR3 region has 13 residues. Germline loops: CDR1 SEHNR, CDR2 FQNEAQ (reference sequence). CDR3 amino acids: CASSPSGYSEQYF.

The CDR3: CASKISTGPFYGYTF. V is TRBV7-9 and J is TRBJ1-2. Germline assignment: CDR1 SEHNR and CDR2 FQNEAQ (reference sequence). The CDR3 is 15 residues long.

The chain joins TRBV14 to TRBJ2-1; TCRdb proposes TRBD2, but this gene call is untestable without DNA. This CDR3 spans 16 amino acids. Germline CDR1 reads SGHDN; CDR2 reads FVKESK. CDR3 sequence reads: CASSPSASGGAYEQFF.

This chain uses TRBV25-1 with TRBJ2-1; TCRdb's D gene call, TRBD2, goes unchecked for lack of DNA. Germline V gene sequence: CDR1 MGHDK, CDR2 SYGVNS. CDR3 length: 15 amino acids. The CDR3 region is CASAWGLAGINEQFF.

The gene calls are TRBV5-1 and TRBJ2-7; without DNA, the TCRdb call of TRBD1 cannot be checked. This CDR3 has 15 amino acids. The germline CDR1 and CDR2 sequences are SGHRS and YFSETQ. The CDR3: CASSLKWGQTGEQYF.

The chain combines TRBV28 with TRBJ2-5; with no DNA, the TCRdb D assignment of TRBD2 cannot be verified. The germline V gene encodes CDR1 MDHEN and CDR2 SYDVKM. The CDR3 runs to 15 residues. CDR3 sequence reads: CASSPLAGGKETQYF.

This chain joins TRBV7-3 and TRBJ2-2. The CDR3 extends over 13 amino acids. Germline values: CDR1 SGHTA, CDR2 FQGTGA. This CDR3 reads CASSLRISGELFF.

The chain joins TRBV6-5 to TRBJ1-2. CDR1 and CDR2 from the germline V gene are MNHEY and SVGAGI. The CDR3 has 14 amino acids. The chain's CDR3 is CASSYGKGNYGYTF.

The chain recombines TRBV7-9 with TRBJ1-2; the D call from TCRdb, TRBD1, cannot be confirmed without DNA. The germline CDR1 and CDR2 sequences are SEHNR and FQNEAQ (reference sequence). The CDR3 spans 14 residues. The CDR3: CASSPRGQNDGYTF.

V is TRBV12-3 or TRBV12-4 and J is TRBJ2-3; the D call of TRBD2 rests on TCRdb alone, since no DNA is present to check it. CDR3 size: 12 residues. CDR3 loop: CASTQLGDTQYF.

This chain connects TRBV28 to TRBJ1-2. CDR3 length equals 14 residues. CDR1 and CDR2 (germline): MDHEN, SYDVKM. This chain's CDR3 is CASSLGFSAKGYTF.

The chain combines TRBV19 with TRBJ2-5; the D call of TRBD1 rests on TCRdb alone, since no DNA is present to check it. Germline loops: CDR1 LNHDA, CDR2 SQIVND (reference sequence). The CDR3 consists of 12 residues. This CDR3 is CAIGGVGETQYF.

The rearrangement joins TRBV27 to TRBJ1-5. The CDR3 has 12 residues. Looked up from germline, CDR1 is MNHEY and CDR2 is SMNVEV (reference sequence). CDR3 loop: CASSGVGQPQHF.

The chain couples TRBV3-1 to TRBJ2-7; TCRdb's D gene call, TRBD1, goes unchecked for lack of DNA. From germline, CDR1 is LGHDT and CDR2 YNNKEL (reference sequence). The CDR3 length is 13 residues. The chain's CDR3 is CASSRDSNYEQYF.

The V and J genes are TRBV29-1 and TRBJ1-1; the D call from TCRdb, TRBD1, cannot be confirmed without DNA. Germline CDR1 SQVTM, CDR2 ANQGSEA. CDR3 length equals 15 residues. The CDR3 spells CSVMENRDMRTEAFF.

The CDR3: CASSGNSGANVLTF. The chain carries TRBV12-3 or TRBV12-4 and TRBJ2-6. This CDR3 spans 14 amino acids.

The chain links TRBV20-1 to TRBJ2-3; with no DNA, the TCRdb D assignment of TRBD2 cannot be verified. CDR1 is DFQATT, CDR2 SNEGSKA, per germline (reference sequence). This CDR3 spans 15 amino acids. CDR3 protein: CSAPGWSGESDTQYF.

The V and J genes are TRBV12-3 or TRBV12-4 and TRBJ1-2. The CDR3 has 14 residues. The chain's CDR3 is CASSPILRGGGYTF.

The rearrangement joins TRBV27 to TRBJ2-5; TCRdb reports TRBD2, a call that lacks DNA to check it against. This CDR3 comprises 15 residues. The V gene's germline CDR1 is MNHEY and CDR2 SMNVEV (reference sequence). The CDR3 reads CASSLRLADLETQYF.

The V call is TRBV29-1, the J call TRBJ1-1. The CDR3 sequence is 13 residues long. CDR1 is SQVTM and CDR2 is ANQGSEA in the germline V gene. The CDR3: CSVEVRSNTEAFF.

This CDR3 is CASSQRSSYEQYF. The genes are TRBV27 and TRBJ2-7. CDR1 is MNHEY and CDR2 is SMNVEV in the germline V gene (reference sequence). The CDR3 is made up of 13 amino acids.